This TCR beta chain was identified in a study of T cell responses to AZD1222 COVID-19 vaccine. Assay: immunoSEQ multiplex PCR; the TCRdb copy retains only in-frame clones and omits some. This table has tens of thousands of clones, 85% to 95% appearing once. A note on this clone: Its target is unknown.

Trimming removed 2 bases at V and 4 bases at J, with 8 bases between. The germline V gene encodes CDR1 MNHEY and CDR2 SMNVEV (reference sequence). The CDR3 is 13 amino acids. Overall study results and limits: Regions left unmutated in variants are reportedly the target of nearly half of spike-specific TCRs. The repertoires were collected only after the peak T cell response. Just a handful of people given AZD1222 tested seropositive at baseline.

This specimen was peripheral blood, taken on day 0 of AZD1222 vaccination. The genes are TRBV27 and TRBJ1-2, with D unresolved. The sequence derives from an adult in good health. The CDR3 sequence is CASSLGRTYGYTF. DNA for the CDR3: TGTGCCAGCAGTTTAGGACGGACCTATGGCTACACCTTC.